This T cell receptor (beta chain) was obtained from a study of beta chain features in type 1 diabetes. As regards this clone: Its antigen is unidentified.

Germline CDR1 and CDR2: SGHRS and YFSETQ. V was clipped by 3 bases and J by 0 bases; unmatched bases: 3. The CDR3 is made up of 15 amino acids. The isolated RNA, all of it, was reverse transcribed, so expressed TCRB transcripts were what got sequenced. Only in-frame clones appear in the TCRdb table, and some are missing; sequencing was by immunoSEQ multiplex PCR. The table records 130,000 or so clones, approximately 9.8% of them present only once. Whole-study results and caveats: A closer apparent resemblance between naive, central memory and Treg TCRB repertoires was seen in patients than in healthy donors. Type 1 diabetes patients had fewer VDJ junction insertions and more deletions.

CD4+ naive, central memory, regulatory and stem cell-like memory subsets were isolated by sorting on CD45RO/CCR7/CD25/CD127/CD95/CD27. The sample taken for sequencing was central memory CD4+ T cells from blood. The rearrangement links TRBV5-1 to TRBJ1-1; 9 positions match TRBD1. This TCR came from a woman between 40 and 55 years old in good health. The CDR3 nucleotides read TGCGCCAGCAGCTATGGACAGGGGTTGAACACTGAAGCTTTCTTT. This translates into CASSYGQGLNTEAFF.